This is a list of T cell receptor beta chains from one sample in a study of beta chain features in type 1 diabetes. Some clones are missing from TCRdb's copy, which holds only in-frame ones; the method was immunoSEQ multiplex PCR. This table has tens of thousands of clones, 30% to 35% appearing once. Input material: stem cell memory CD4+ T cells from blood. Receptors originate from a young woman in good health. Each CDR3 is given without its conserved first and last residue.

ASSQGGGGQGGEQY,TRBJ2-7,TRBV4-1
ASRRDPGQGANEQF,TRBJ2-1,TRBV5-4
ATSREYRNTEAF,TRBJ1-1,TRBV15
ASSRQSRPQH,TRBJ1-5,TRBV11-2
ASSRQSGGENIQY,TRBJ2-4,TRBV4-3
ASTAGTGIISGNTIY,TRBJ1-3,TRBV4-1
ASSEDGANYGYT,TRBJ1-2,TRBV2
AWSVRGGGNQPQH,TRBJ1-5,TRBV30
ASSSPPLGADTQY,TRBJ2-3,TRBV7-6
ASSDRTAPSRGIQY,TRBJ2-4,TRBV5-8
ASKPGQGREKLF,TRBJ1-4,TRBV2
ASSVGGRNYNEQF,TRBJ2-1,TRBV9
ASSLASGGIDTQY,TRBJ2-3,TRBV7-2
ASSSGTGVQETQY,TRBJ2-5,TRBV27
AWSAVRGPYSNQPQH,TRBJ1-5,TRBV30
ASSSRSGVSYNEQF,TRBJ2-1,TRBV9
ASTQQGQGAYEQY,TRBJ2-7,TRBV6-1
ASSLIGQGSIY,TRBJ1-3,TRBV7-9
ASRPGEGTDTEAF,TRBJ1-1,TRBV5-1
ASSLQSTGYNEQF,TRBJ2-1,TRBV7-6
ASRGGPSQETQY,TRBJ2-5,TRBV2
ASSQDLSSYEQY,TRBJ2-7,TRBV14
ASSLSSSYEQY,TRBJ2-7,TRBV5-1
AWNKGARVGYT,TRBJ1-2,TRBV30
ASSRSTGGPTNEKLF,TRBJ1-4,TRBV4-1
SVVTSGVSTGELF,TRBJ2-2,TRBV29-1
ASRGGLSSYNEQF,TRBJ2-1,TRBV5-1
ASRSIQGDFYEQY,TRBJ2-7,TRBV11-2
ASRLTRTSYNEQF,TRBJ2-1,TRBV7-2
ASSIQGSEAF,TRBJ1-1,TRBV7-9
ASSTGGFGYT,TRBJ1-2,TRBV13
ASSLDQEETQY,TRBJ2-5,TRBV7-9
ASSQAPTGSLFYNEQF,TRBJ2-1,TRBV4-2
ATPPPDRDRGRETQY,TRBJ2-5,TRBV10-3
ASSLGQAQKNIQY,TRBJ2-4,TRBV5-1
ASSMGLAGTGELF,TRBJ2-2,TRBV7-9
ASSQQGQDGYT,TRBJ1-2,TRBV7-9
ASTPRGLAGVEQF,TRBJ2-1,TRBV7-9
ASSLTSGTLTDTQY,TRBJ2-3,TRBV9
ASSEGRGVNYGYT,TRBJ1-2,TRBV6-1
AWRPGGSGGGEQF,TRBJ2-1,TRBV30
ASSRQGNAETQY,TRBJ2-5,TRBV11-3
ASRTSSGSFDTQY,TRBJ2-3,TRBV19
ASSRDRGPDTQY,TRBJ2-3,TRBV2
ASSQTGTALEKLF,TRBJ1-4,TRBV4-1
AWSVGRGDGYT,TRBJ1-2,TRBV30
SVVSKGLAGVRTEF,TRBJ2-1,TRBV29-1
AFVSGGRGSPLH,TRBJ1-6,TRBV30
ASSQPDSNYGYT,TRBJ1-2,TRBV4-2
ASSLGLAGDQQF,TRBJ2-1,TRBV7-3
ASSGYRGLWQF,TRBJ2-1,TRBV7-2
ASSFGRGSDEQY,TRBJ2-7,TRBV7-2
ASSQSVHLAGFPETQY,TRBJ2-5,TRBV23-1
ASSHGTGISGANVLT,TRBJ2-6,TRBV11-2
ASSLWGQGPYEQY,TRBJ2-7,TRBV7-2